What follows are 22 T cell receptor beta chains derived from one specimen sequenced in a study of cytomegalovirus exposure and HLA in healthy donors. PCR involved 60 Vbeta and 13 Jbeta primers. The protocol was immunoSEQ multiplex PCR, while the TCRdb copy is restricted to in-frame clones and leaves out a portion. Of 150,000 or so clones in the sample, 80% were seen once. Sequencing input: PBMCs. The receptor source for this set is a man aged 18-30 years in good health and CMV-seropositive.

This chain uses TRBV27 with TRBJ2-3; weak D call: TRBD1 (8 bases). The V gene lost 6 bases and the J gene lost 6 bases, with 16 bases spanning the gap. The CDR3 loop spans 14 amino acids. Germline V gene lookup returns CDR1 MNHEY and CDR2 SMNVEV (reference sequence). The CDR3 DNA is TGTGCCAGCAGCACAGGGGGGGGTCTGGATACGCAGTATTTT. It specifies CASSTGGGLDTQYF.

The chain recombines TRBV6-1 with TRBJ2-7, with a weak D call TRBD2 (5 bases). CDR1 MNHNS and CDR2 SASEGT come from the germline V gene. The CDR3 loop spans 15 amino acids. V shed 0 bases and J shed 3 bases, with 12 bases lying between them. The CDR3 loop reads CASSEASGRFYEQYF. In DNA form, the CDR3 reads TGTGCCAGCAGTGAAGCCAGCGGCCGGTTCTACGAGCAGTACTTC.

This rearrangement joins TRBV4-1 to TRBJ2-2; TRBD2 agrees at 7 bases. The V gene's germline CDR1 is MGHRA and CDR2 YSYEKL. The CDR3 covers 16 residues. V lost 1 base to trimming and J lost 1 base; unmatched junction nucleotides: 3. CDR3 protein: CASSQVGGVNTGELFF. CDR3 sequence (DNA): TGCGCCAGCAGCCAAGTGGGGGGGGTGAACACCGGGGAGCTGTTTTTT.

The chain has TRBV4-3 and TRBJ1-5; a weak D match, TRBD1 (5 bases). V gave up 1 base and J gave up 5 bases, with 12 bases separating them. Germline lookup yields CDR1 LGHNA and CDR2 YSLEER. This CDR3 has 15 amino acids. The CDR3 sequence is CASSQATGGDQPQHF. The CDR3 DNA is TGCGCCAGCAGCCAAGCGACCGGGGGGGATCAGCCCCAGCATTTT.

V is TRBV5-5 and J is TRBJ1-6; TRBD1 matches 7 bases. The junction had 3 bases not matched to a gene; V was cut back by 3 bases and J by 6 bases. The CDR3 is 14 residues long. Germline lookup yields CDR1 SGHKS and CDR2 YYEKEE (reference sequence). The CDR3 DNA sequence: TGTGCCAGCAGCTCGGACAGGAGTAATTCACCCCTCCACTTT. Protein: CASSSDRSNSPLHF.

The chain is built from TRBV12-5 and TRBJ2-1; 7 bases are shared with TRBD2. The CDR3 totals 13 residues. Trimming removed 1 base from V and 11 bases from J; junction bases left unmatched: 5. Germline-derived CDR1 and CDR2 are LGHNT and FRNRAP. This CDR3 is CASGLGLAGKQFF. The CDR3 DNA reads TGTGCTAGTGGTTTGGGACTAGCCGGAAAGCAGTTCTTC.

The rearrangement links TRBV2 to TRBJ2-2; 13 nucleotides agree with TRBD2. V lost 0 bases and J lost 5; bases outside the gene matches: 9. Germline CDR1 is SNHLY and CDR2 is FYNNEI. The CDR3 spans 19 residues. DNA for the CDR3: TGTGCCAGCAGTGAAGCCCGTGGGACTAGCGGGGAGGGGACCGGGGAGCTGTTTTTT. Its protein product is CASSEARGTSGEGTGELFF.

The chain carries TRBV28 and TRBJ2-7; 8 nucleotides line up with TRBD2. The J segment lost 0 bases and the V segment lost 5 bases, leaving 12 bases of the junction unmatched. The CDR3 runs 17 residues. Germline CDR1 is MDHEN and CDR2 is SYDVKM. CDR3 residues: CASSLLGAGGDSYEQYF. CDR3 bases: TGTGCCAGCAGTCTATTGGGGGCGGGAGGAGACTCCTACGAGCAGTACTTC.

The rearrangement links TRBV18 to TRBJ1-5; D unresolved. V lost 3 bases, J lost 0 bases, and 6 bases lay in between. Germline values: CDR1 KGHSH, CDR2 LQKENI. This CDR3 is built from 14 residues. This chain's CDR3 is CASSPEDSNQPQHF. The CDR3 DNA reads TGTGCCAGCTCACCGGAGGATAGCAATCAGCCCCAGCATTTT.

The J gene is TRBJ1-1, the V gene TRBV7-8; tentatively, D is TRBD1 (6 bases). Between the trimmed V and J ends, which lost 11 bases and 6 bases, there was a span of 19 bases. The CDR3 consists of 13 residues. Germline V lookup: CDR1 SGHVS, CDR2 FQNEAQ. CDR3 coding DNA: TGTGCCTCGGGGAACAGGGAACAAGCTGAAGCTTTCTTT. This sequence encodes CASGNREQAEAFF.

V usage is TRBV5-1 and J usage is TRBJ1-1; possible D gene TRBD1, 5 bases. Trimming took 7 bases from V and 0 from J, leaving 10 bases between them. This CDR3 has 13 residues. Germline CDR1 is SGHRS and CDR2 is YFSETQ. The CDR3: CASGGVLNTEAFF. Here the CDR3 DNA reads TGCGCCAGCGGAGGGGTTTTGAACACTGAAGCTTTCTTT.

The V gene is TRBV5-3, the J gene TRBJ2-2; weak D call: TRBD2 (5 bases). TRBV5-3 is treated as an ORF (open reading frame) with a function not yet certain. This CDR3 has 19 amino acids. Deletions cut 0 bases from V and 6 bases from J, with 24 bases between. CDR3 amino acids: CARSLAGLRVLFFPGELFF. CDR3 coding DNA: TGTGCCAGAAGCTTGGCCGGATTGAGGGTATTGTTTTTTCCCGGGGAGCTGTTTTTT.

This chain uses TRBV7-2 with TRBJ2-6, with 8 bases aligning to TRBD1. The CDR3 runs 19 residues. The germline V gene encodes CDR1 SGHTA and CDR2 FQGNSA. V dropped 0 bases and J dropped 4; count of bases not matched to a gene: 11. CDR3 nucleotides: TGTGCCAGCAGCTTAGCCCCCACTTTACAGGGGGGAGGGGCCAACGTCCTGACTTTC. Protein product: CASSLAPTLQGGGANVLTF.

This rearrangement joins TRBV21-1 to TRBJ2-5; the listed D gene, TRBD1, was not tested against the DNA. TRBV21-1 is a known pseudogene. There are 15 residues in the CDR3. In nucleotides, the CDR3 is TGTGCCAACAGCAAAGGGACACCGCAACAAGAGACCCAGTACTTC. Amino acid sequence: CANSKGTPQQETQYF.

The rearrangement joins TRBV19 to TRBJ2-1, with D possibly TRBD2 on 6 matching bases. CDR3 length: 15 residues. Germline CDR1 LNHDA, CDR2 SQIVND (reference sequence). V dropped 5 bases and J dropped 8 bases, with 19 bases sitting between them. CDR3 amino acids: CASSADGRIFDEQFF. The CDR3 DNA follows: TGTGCCAGTAGTGCGGACGGGAGAATTTTCGATGAGCAGTTCTTC.

This clone showed up just once. The chain is built from TRBV25-1 and TRBJ2-3; 7 bases match TRBD2. Unmatched junction bases numbered 10, after V lost 6 bases and J lost 4 bases. Per the germline V gene, CDR1 is MGHDK and CDR2 is SYGVNS. This CDR3 comprises 15 residues. The CDR3, as DNA: TGTGCCAGCAGCCCCGGACGGGAGGCCCCAGATACGCAGTATTTT. Residues: CASSPGREAPDTQYF.

This clone appeared a few times. This chain connects TRBV5-1 to TRBJ1-5; D perhaps matches TRBD1 (5 bases). CDR3 length: 14 amino acids. The germline V gene encodes CDR1 SGHRS and CDR2 YFSETQ. V lost 0 bases to trimming and J lost 6 bases, with 10 bases between them. This CDR3 reads CASSLEGRGQPQHF. In DNA, the CDR3 is TGCGCCAGCAGCTTGGAAGGGAGGGGTCAGCCCCAGCATTTT.

The V and J genes are TRBV29-1 and TRBJ1-1; the match to TRBD1 covers 7 bases. V lost 3 bases, J lost 4 bases, and 8 bases stayed unmatched. The CDR3 extends over 14 amino acids. From germline, CDR1 is SQVTM and CDR2 ANQGSEA. The CDR3 here is CSVEEGARGTEAFF. The CDR3 bases are TGCAGCGTTGAGGAGGGGGCCCGGGGCACTGAAGCTTTCTTT.

The chain is built from TRBV4-2 and TRBJ2-7; 7 nucleotides match TRBD2. Germline CDR1 is LGHNA and CDR2 is YNFKEQ. The CDR3 length is 15 residues. The junction had 4 bases not matched to a gene; V was cut back by 0 bases and J by 2 bases. The DNA of the CDR3 is TGTGCCAGCAGCCAAGATAGTGGGGGGGCCTACGAGCAGTACTTC. This gives the protein CASSQDSGGAYEQYF.

This chain uses TRBV19 with TRBJ1-1; 7 nucleotides align to TRBD1. This CDR3 contains 14 residues. Germline V gene lookup returns CDR1 LNHDA and CDR2 SQIVND (reference sequence). After removal of 7 bases from V and 0 bases from J, the junction contained 5 bases not matched to a gene. In nucleotides, the CDR3 is TGTGCCAGTACCCACAGGGGAATGAACACTGAAGCTTTCTTT. Translation gives CASTHRGMNTEAFF. Drawing the rest from reference TRBV19 and TRBJ1-1, the complete variable domain is DGGITQSPKYLFRKEGQNVTLSCEQNLNHDAMYWYRQDPGQGLRLIYYSQIVNDFQKGDIAEGYSVSREKKESFPLTVTSAQKNPTAFYLCASTHRGMNTEAFFGQGTRLTVV.

Remarks on this clone: Lacking the conserved final phenylalanine or tryptophan, this CDR3 likely reflects a read error. The chain employs TRBV4-1 and TRBJ1-6, with 10 bases identical to TRBD1. This CDR3 contains 14 residues. The V gene's germline CDR1 is MGHRA and CDR2 YSYEKL. V lost 5 bases to trimming and J lost 10 bases; unmatched junction nucleotides: 5. The CDR3 sequence is CASSSRDRGSPLHL. DNA of the CDR3: TGCGCCAGCAGCTCCCGGGACAGGGGATCACCCCTCCACCTT.

The sample holds one count of this clone. The chain links TRBV19 to TRBJ1-1, with 8 bases identical to TRBD1. This CDR3 has 14 amino acids. Germline CDR1 LNHDA, CDR2 SQIVND (reference sequence). With 3 bases clipped from V and 5 bases from J, the junction kept 5 bases outside the gene matches. The chain's CDR3 is CASSIGQGLTEAFF. The CDR3 DNA is TGTGCCAGTAGTATCGGACAGGGATTGACTGAAGCTTTCTTT.